The clone carrying this T cell receptor beta chain was picked up a small number of times. With a J-beta primer mix and a sample-barcoded 5' primer, a second PCR ran roughly 6 to 11 cycles. TCRdb fed the 5' RACE reads into MiXCR, producing one record per CDR3 protein. The top ten hold 7% to 9% of the sample, which has about 1,400,000 distinct CDR3 sequences, about 40% seen once. The entry originates in a study of blood T cells in healthy people across ages. V shed 2 bases and J shed 0 bases, with 17 bases lying between them. Germline V gene data show CDR1 as SGHTA and CDR2 as FQGNSA. CDR3 length equals 18 residues.

Source material: blood. The gene calls are TRBV7-2 and TRBJ2-4; D not resolved. This TCR derives from a woman aged 18-29 years in good health. Written as DNA, the CDR3 is TGTGCCAGCAGCTTATCCGTAGGCAAGTCTGTAGCCAAAAACATTCAGTACTTC. This encodes CASSLSVGKSVAKNIQYF.